This note documents a single TCR beta chain sequence. Its target is not known. The record originates from a study of Ad26.COV2.S vaccination and SARS-CoV-2 variants. Whole-study context: Donor allocation was to the COV1001 Ad26.COV2.S trial arm.

Findings and caveats of the study: Whether participants received vaccine or placebo, their non-spike TCR breadth was similar. Greater spike-specific TCR breadth was seen in vaccine recipients than in placebo recipients.

Libraries were prepared by immunoSEQ multiplex PCR; TCRdb keeps only in-frame clonotypes and omits some of them. Of 440,000 or so clones in the sample, around 89% were seen once. Specified treatment: roughly 20 received Ad26.COV2.S at low or high dose, single or two shots; 5 received placebo; per-sample allocation not given. Each sample was drawn 63 days after the first injection (of vaccine or placebo). A Boston donor was an adult aged 18-55 years. CDR1 and CDR2 (germline): MGHRA, YSYEKL. V was clipped by 4 bases and J by 2 bases; unmatched bases: 19. The CDR3 is 19 residues long. This clonotype was sampled from a person aged 18-60 years who received the Ad26.COV2.S COVID-19 vaccine or a placebo. The gene calls are TRBV4-1 and TRBJ2-7; 8 nucleotides agree with TRBD2. Sequences were derived from peripheral blood, sampled in a trial of Ad26.COV2.S vaccine versus placebo. The CDR3 nucleotides read TGCGCCAGCAGCCTGGGGGTCCGAATTCAAGCGGGAGTCCCCTACGAGCAGTACTTC. Its translation is CASSLGVRIQAGVPYEQYF.